This T cell receptor beta chain was captured by sequencing in a study of identical twins. Overall study results and limits: Invariant cells of the MAIT and iNKT types might have partly distorted the zero-insertion analyses.

On this clonotype itself: Its cognate antigen is unknown.

TCRdb called the 5' RACE reads again in MiXCR, with one record for every CDR3 protein. The repertoire holds under 900,000 distinct CDR3 sequences, with 18% as singletons. The CDR3 is 15 amino acids. Germline V gene lookup returns CDR1 SGHRS and CDR2 YFSETQ. The V and J ends lost 4 bases and 0 bases respectively, with 11 bases between them. This sample was shared with a second study, whose subject was T cells expressing NK-cell markers. That paper notes: There were a few donors in whom these clonotypes also led the CD3+CD56-NKG2C+ fraction.

The sequence was collected from a woman aged 18-30 years in good health. This chain joins TRBV5-1 and TRBJ2-1; D remains ambiguous. Sequencing was carried out using PBMCs. This CDR3 reads CASSLHGSSYNEQFF. For the CDR3, the DNA is TGCGCCAGCAGCCTCCACGGAAGCTCCTACAATGAGCAGTTCTTC.